The clone carrying this T cell receptor (beta chain) appeared a few times. What it recognizes is unknown. Between the trimmed V and J ends, which lost 10 bases and 6 bases, there was a span of 19 bases. Germline CDR1 and CDR2: MNHEY and SVGEGT. This CDR3 contains 14 residues. The data belong to a study of regulatory T cells in long-lasting Graves disease. Regarding the study as a whole: When disease was persistent, TRBV28, TRBJ1-2 and TRBJ2-5 were the favored segments.

Regarding time point: newly diagnosed GD, antithyroid drugs for less than 3 months. PBMCs were the source of the RNA used for TCR sequencing. The collection involved drawing nine milliliters of peripheral blood into EDTA tubes. In building TCR beta libraries, iRepertoire HTBI primers were used together with Arm-PCR of CDR3 regions. TCRdb re-called the multiplex PCR reads through MiXCR, storing one row per CDR3 protein. The sample carries more than 350,000 distinct CDR3 sequences, under 15% recorded once. The same sample was also studied in work on T cells in Graves' hyperthyroidism and ophthalmopathy.

The source material was peripheral blood mononuclear cells (PBMCs), sampled at new diagnosis, from a patient treated with antithyroid drugs. The sequence was obtained from a woman in her twenties or thirties with Graves disease. This chain links TRBV6-2 or TRBV6-3 with TRBJ2-1; D gene unclear. The DNA of the CDR3 is TGTGCCACCACTATGGGCGTCGGATTCAATGAGCAGTTCTTC. Translation gives CATTMGVGFNEQFF.